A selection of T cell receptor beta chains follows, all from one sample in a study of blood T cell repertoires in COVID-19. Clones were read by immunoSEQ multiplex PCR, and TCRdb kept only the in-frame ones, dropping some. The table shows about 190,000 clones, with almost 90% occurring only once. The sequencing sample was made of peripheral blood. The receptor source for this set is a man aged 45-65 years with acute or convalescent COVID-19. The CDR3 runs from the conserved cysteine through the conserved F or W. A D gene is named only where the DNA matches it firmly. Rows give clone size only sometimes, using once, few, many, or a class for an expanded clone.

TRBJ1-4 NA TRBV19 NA CASRNRPTANEKLFF TGTGCCAGTAGGAATCGTCCTACCGCGAATGAAAAACTGTTTTTT
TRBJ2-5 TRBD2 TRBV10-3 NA CAISLGAGTTQETQYF TGTGCCATCAGTCTCGGAGCGGGGACCACCCAAGAGACCCAGTACTTC
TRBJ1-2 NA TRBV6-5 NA CASKVGGYGYGYTF TGTGCCAGCAAGGTCGGAGGGTATGGCTATGGCTACACCTTC
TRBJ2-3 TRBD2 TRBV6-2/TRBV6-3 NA CASSYPSRRGDCTDTQYF TGTGCCAGCAGTTACCCGAGTCGTCGGGGGGATTGCACAGATACGCAGTATTTT
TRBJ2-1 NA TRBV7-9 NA CASSLYSMRGSSYNEQFF TGTGCCAGCAGCTTATACTCGATGAGGGGGAGCTCCTACAATGAGCAGTTCTTC
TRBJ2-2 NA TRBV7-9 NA CASSLLGELFF TGTGCCAGCAGCTTACTGGGGGAGCTGTTTTTT
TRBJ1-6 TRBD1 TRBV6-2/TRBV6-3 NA CASSRTDRGTYNSPLHF TGTGCCAGCAGCCGCACCGACAGGGGCACCTATAATTCACCCCTCCACTTT
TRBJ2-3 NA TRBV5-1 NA CASSLDVLRGDTQYF TGCGCCAGCAGCTTGGATGTCCTAAGGGGAGATACGCAGTATTTT
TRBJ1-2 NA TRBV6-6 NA CASSYEGYTF TGTGCCAGCAGTTACGAGGGCTACACCTTC
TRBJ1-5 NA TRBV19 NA CASSPLGGLNQPQHF TGTGCCAGTAGTCCCCTCGGGGGATTGAATCAGCCCCAGCATTTT
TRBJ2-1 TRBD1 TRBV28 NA CASSIDRAREQFF TGTGCCAGCAGTATAGACAGGGCCCGGGAGCAGTTCTTC
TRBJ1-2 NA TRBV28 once CASSTPGQPHYGYTF TGTGCCAGCAGTACACCGGGACAACCCCACTATGGCTACACCTTC
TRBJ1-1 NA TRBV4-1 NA CASSQPGAKGDTEAFF TGCGCCAGCAGCCAACCCGGGGCTAAGGGGGACACTGAAGCTTTCTTT
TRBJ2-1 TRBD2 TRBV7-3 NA CASSAGTSANNEQFF TGTGCCAGCAGCGCCGGGACTAGCGCCAACAATGAGCAGTTCTTC
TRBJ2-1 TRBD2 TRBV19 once CASSIWSGGNNEQFF TGTGCCAGTAGTATCTGGAGCGGGGGGAACAATGAGCAGTTCTTC
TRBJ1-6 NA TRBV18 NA CASSPDRQPQGSPLHF TGTGCCAGCTCACCAGACAGACAGCCGCAGGGTTCACCCCTCCACTTT
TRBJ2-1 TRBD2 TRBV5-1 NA CASSLVTSGGHEQFF TGCGCCAGCAGCTTGGTGACTAGCGGGGGCCATGAGCAGTTCTTC
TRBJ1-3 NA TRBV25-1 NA CASSEQFGNTIYF TGTGCCAGCAGTGAACAGTTCGGAAACACCATATATTTT
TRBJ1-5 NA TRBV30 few CAWSGLGNQPQHF TGTGCCTGGAGTGGGCTCGGCAATCAGCCCCAGCATTTT
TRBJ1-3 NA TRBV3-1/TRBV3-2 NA CASSRQNSISGNTIYF TGTGCCAGCAGCCGACAGAACAGCATCTCTGGAAACACCATATATTTT
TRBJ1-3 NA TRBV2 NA CASRSDGNTIYF TGTGCCAGCAGAAGCGACGGAAACACCATATATTTT
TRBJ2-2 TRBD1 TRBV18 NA CASSPAGQVGTGELFF TGTGCCAGCTCACCAGCGGGACAGGTTGGCACCGGGGAGCTGTTTTTT
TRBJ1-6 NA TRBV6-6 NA CASRGGPLHF TGTGCCAGCAGGGGGGGGCCCCTCCACTTT
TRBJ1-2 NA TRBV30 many CALAPGGTYGYTF TGTGCCTTGGCCCCCGGGGGGACCTATGGCTACACCTTC
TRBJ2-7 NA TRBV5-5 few CASSSRQRPYEQYF TGTGCCAGCAGCTCCAGACAGCGCCCCTACGAGCAGTACTTC
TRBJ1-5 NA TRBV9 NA CASSVEAEGQPQHF TGTGCCAGCAGCGTAGAGGCAGAGGGACAGCCCCAGCATTTT
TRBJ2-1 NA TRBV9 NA CASSVGGASSYNEQFF TGTGCCAGCAGCGTCGGCGGGGCGAGCTCCTACAATGAGCAGTTCTTC
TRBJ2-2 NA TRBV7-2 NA CASRESNRAGELFF TGTGCCAGCAGAGAAAGCAACCGAGCCGGGGAGCTGTTTTTT
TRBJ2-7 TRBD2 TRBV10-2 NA CASSESLAGGSSYEQYF TGCGCCAGCAGTGAGTCGCTAGCGGGAGGTAGCTCCTACGAGCAGTACTTC
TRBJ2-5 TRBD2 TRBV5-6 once CASSLEGLAWGQETQYF TGTGCCAGCAGCTTGGAAGGACTAGCTTGGGGGCAAGAGACCCAGTACTTC
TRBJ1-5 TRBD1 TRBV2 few CASSEGQGEQPQHF TGTGCCAGCAGTGAGGGACAGGGGGAACAGCCCCAGCATTTT
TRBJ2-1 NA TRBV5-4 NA CASSPFGGAPPNEQFF TGTGCCAGCAGCCCCTTTGGGGGGGCTCCTCCAAATGAGCAGTTCTTC
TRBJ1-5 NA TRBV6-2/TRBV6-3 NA CASSYYRVEGNQPQHF TGTGCCAGCAGTTACTACAGGGTTGAAGGCAATCAGCCCCAGCATTTT
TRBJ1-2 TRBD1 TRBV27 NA CASSYRGTNYGYTF TGTGCCAGCAGCTACAGGGGTACTAACTATGGCTACACCTTC
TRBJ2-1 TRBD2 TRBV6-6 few CASRPLGLAGTSEQFF TGTGCCAGCAGACCCCTCGGACTAGCGGGGACCAGTGAGCAGTTCTTC
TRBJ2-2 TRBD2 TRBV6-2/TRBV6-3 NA CASSPASGGRELFF TGTGCCAGCAGTCCAGCTAGCGGGGGCCGGGAGCTGTTTTTT
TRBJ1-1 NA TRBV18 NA CASSPSSGLGTEAFF TGTGCCAGCTCACCATCCTCAGGGTTGGGCACTGAAGCTTTCTTT
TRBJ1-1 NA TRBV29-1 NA CNFQQATEAFF TGCAACTTCCAACAGGCAACTGAAGCTTTCTTT
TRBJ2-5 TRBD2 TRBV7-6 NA CASSLVGAGQETQYF TGTGCCAGCAGCTTAGTAGGAGCGGGGCAAGAGACCCAGTACTTC
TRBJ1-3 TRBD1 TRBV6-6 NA CASGLGQGNTIYF TGTGCCAGCGGGCTGGGACAGGGAAACACCATATATTTT
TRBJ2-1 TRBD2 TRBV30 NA CALNPGTSNNEQFF TGTGCCTTGAACCCCGGGACTAGCAACAATGAGCAGTTCTTC
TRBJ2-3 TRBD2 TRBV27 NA CASSTTSGRAGTQYF TGTGCCAGCAGTACTACTAGCGGGAGGGCCGGTACGCAGTATTTT
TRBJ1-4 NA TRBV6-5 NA CASSKEGNNEKLFF TGTGCCAGCAGCAAAGAGGGTAATAATGAAAAACTGTTTTTT
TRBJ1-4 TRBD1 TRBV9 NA CASSARGSATNEKLFF TGTGCCAGCAGCGCCAGGGGGTCCGCAACTAATGAAAAACTGTTTTTT
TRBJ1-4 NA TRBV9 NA CASSPEPGDSANEKLFF TGTGCCAGCAGCCCGGAACCAGGGGATTCAGCTAATGAAAAACTGTTTTTT
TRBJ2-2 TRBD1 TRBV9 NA CASSVFYGQGSSGELFF TGTGCCAGCAGCGTTTTTTACGGACAGGGGTCGTCCGGGGAGCTGTTTTTT
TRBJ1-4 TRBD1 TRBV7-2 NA CASSLATGYNEKLFF TGTGCCAGCAGCTTAGCGACAGGGTATAATGAAAAACTGTTTTTT
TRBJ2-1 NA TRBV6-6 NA CASTWDTTYNEQFF TGTGCCAGCACTTGGGACACCACCTACAATGAGCAGTTCTTC